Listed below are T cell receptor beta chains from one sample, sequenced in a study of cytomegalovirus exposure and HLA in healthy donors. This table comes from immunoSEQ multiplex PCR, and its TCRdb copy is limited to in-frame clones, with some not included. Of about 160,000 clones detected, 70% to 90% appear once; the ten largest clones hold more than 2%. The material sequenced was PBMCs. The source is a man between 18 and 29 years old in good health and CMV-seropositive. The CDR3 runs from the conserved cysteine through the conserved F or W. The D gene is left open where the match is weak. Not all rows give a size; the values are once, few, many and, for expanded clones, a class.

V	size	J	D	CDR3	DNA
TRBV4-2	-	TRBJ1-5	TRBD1	CASSYGTEYSNQPQHF	TGTGCCAGCAGCTACGGGACAGAGTATAGCAATCAGCCCCAGCATTTT
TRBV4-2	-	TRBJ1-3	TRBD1	CASSQTGTVSGNTIYF	TGTGCCAGCAGCCAGACCGGGACAGTCTCTGGAAACACCATATATTTT
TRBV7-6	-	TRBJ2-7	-	CASSLGDGGEQYF	TGTGCCAGCAGCTTAGGGGACGGGGGCGAGCAGTACTTC
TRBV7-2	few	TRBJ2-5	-	CASSLVAGVGETQYF	TGTGCCAGCAGCTTAGTGGCCGGGGTGGGGGAGACCCAGTACTTC
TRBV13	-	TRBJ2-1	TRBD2	CASSLGSGGAPYNEQFF	TGTGCCAGCAGCTTAGGTAGCGGGGGGGCCCCCTACAATGAGCAGTTCTTC
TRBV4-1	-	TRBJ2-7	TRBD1	CASSPGQVNSYEQYF	TGCGCCAGCAGCCCAGGACAGGTCAACTCCTACGAGCAGTACTTC
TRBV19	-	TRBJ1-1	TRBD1	CASRGQGFTAEAFF	TGTGCCAGTAGGGGACAGGGGTTTACCGCTGAAGCTTTCTTT
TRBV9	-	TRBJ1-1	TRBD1	CASSDLLGQVAEAFF	TGTGCCAGCAGCGACTTACTGGGACAGGTGGCTGAAGCTTTCTTT
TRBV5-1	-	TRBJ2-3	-	CASGEGQATDTQYF	TGCGCCAGCGGAGAGGGTCAGGCTACAGATACGCAGTATTTT
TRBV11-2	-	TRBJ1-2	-	CASSEGRTYGYTF	TGTGCCAGCAGTGAGGGCAGGACCTATGGCTACACCTTC
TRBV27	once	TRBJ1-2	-	CASSLSFPGGYGYTF	TGTGCCAGCAGTTTATCTTTTCCGGGTGGCTATGGCTACACCTTC
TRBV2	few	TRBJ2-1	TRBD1	CASSVGQGNLNEQFF	TGTGCCAGCAGCGTCGGACAGGGGAACCTCAATGAGCAGTTCTTC
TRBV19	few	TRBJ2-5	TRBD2	CASTSTSGGLETQYF	TGTGCCAGTACTTCGACTAGCGGGGGGTTGGAGACCCAGTACTTC
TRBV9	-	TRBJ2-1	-	CASSVDQGTYNEQFF	TGTGCCAGCAGCGTAGATCAGGGGACCTACAATGAGCAGTTCTTC
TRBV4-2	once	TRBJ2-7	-	CASSQGRGPYEQYF	TGTGCCAGCAGCCAAGGGCGGGGGCCATACGAGCAGTACTTC
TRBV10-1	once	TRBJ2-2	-	CAKTHKPGELFF	TGCGCCAAAACGCACAAACCCGGGGAGCTGTTTTTT
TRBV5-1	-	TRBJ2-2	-	CASSADGRSTGELFF	TGCGCCAGCAGCGCGGACGGGAGAAGCACCGGGGAGCTGTTTTTT
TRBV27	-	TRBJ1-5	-	CASSREGGSGQPQHF	TGTGCCAGCAGTCGGGAGGGAGGCTCCGGTCAGCCCCAGCATTTT
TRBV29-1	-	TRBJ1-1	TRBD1	CSVQLWGTGGDTEAFF	TGCAGCGTTCAACTTTGGGGAACAGGGGGGGACACTGAAGCTTTCTTT
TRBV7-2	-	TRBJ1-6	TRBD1	CASSLDRDRVHNSPLHF	TGTGCCAGCAGCTTAGACCGGGACAGAGTCCATAATTCACCCCTCCACTTT
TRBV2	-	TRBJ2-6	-	CASSAAVVSSGANGLTF	TGTGCCAGCAGCGCGGCCGTTGTTAGCTCTGGGGCCAACGGCCTGACTTTC
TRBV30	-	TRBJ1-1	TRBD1	CAWAETGFGNTEAFF	TGTGCCTGGGCCGAGACAGGGTTCGGGAACACTGAAGCTTTCTTT
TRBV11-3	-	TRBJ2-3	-	CASSLRERITDTQYF	TGTGCCAGCAGCTTAAGGGAGCGGATCACAGATACGCAGTATTTT
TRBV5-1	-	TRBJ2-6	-	CASTPGSGANGLTF	TGCGCCAGCACACCGGGCTCTGGGGCCAACGGCCTGACTTTC
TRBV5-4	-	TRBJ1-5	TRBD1	CASSPDRGRQPQHF	TGTGCCAGCAGCCCCGACAGGGGTCGGCAGCCCCAGCATTTT
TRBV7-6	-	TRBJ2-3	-	CASSPIRGGTDTQYF	TGTGCCAGCAGCCCAATCAGGGGAGGCACAGATACGCAGTATTTT
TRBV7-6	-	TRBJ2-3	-	CASSLRDLSTDTQYF	TGTGCCAGCAGCTTAAGGGACTTAAGCACAGATACGCAGTATTTT
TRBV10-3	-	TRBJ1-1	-	CASTDTANTEAFF	TGTGCCTCGACCGACACCGCGAACACTGAAGCTTTCTTT
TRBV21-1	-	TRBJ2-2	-	CASSIPRGSQPNTGELFF	TGTGCCAGCAGCATCCCCCGAGGTTCCCAGCCGAACACCGGGGAGCTGTTTTTT
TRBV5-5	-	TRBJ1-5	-	CASSLAWGDQPQHF	TGTGCCAGCAGCTTGGCCTGGGGGGATCAGCCCCAGCATTTT
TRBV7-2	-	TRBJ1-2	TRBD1	CASSSRQGAPWGYTF	TGTGCCAGCAGCTCCCGACAGGGGGCCCCGTGGGGCTACACCTTC
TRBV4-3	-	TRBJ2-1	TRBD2	CASSQDWVAGGLTYNEQFF	TGCGCCAGCAGCCAAGATTGGGTAGCGGGGGGGCTGACCTACAATGAGCAGTTCTTC
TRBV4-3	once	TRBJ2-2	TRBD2	CASSLGLAGSSNTGELFF	TGCGCCAGCAGCCTGGGACTAGCGGGGAGCTCGAACACCGGGGAGCTGTTTTTT
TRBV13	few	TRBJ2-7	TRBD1	CASSTRTGRYEQYF	TGTGCCAGCAGCACACGGACAGGCCGCTACGAGCAGTACTTC
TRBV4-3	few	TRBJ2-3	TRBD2	CASSQGPRLAGGSGTDTQYF	TGCGCCAGCAGCCAGGGACCCAGACTAGCGGGGGGCTCCGGCACAGATACGCAGTATTTT
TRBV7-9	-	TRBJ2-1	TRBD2	CASSPGLAGSSYNEQFF	TGTGCCAGCAGCCCGGGACTAGCGGGGTCCTCCTACAATGAGCAGTTCTTC
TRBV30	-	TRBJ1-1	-	CAWSWGAGTEAFF	TGTGCCTGGAGTTGGGGCGCGGGAACTGAAGCTTTCTTT
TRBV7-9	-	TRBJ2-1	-	CASSLLLGQGNNNEQFF	TGTGCCAGCAGCTTACTCCTGGGGCAGGGGAATAACAATGAGCAGTTCTTC
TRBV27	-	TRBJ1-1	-	CASRSGGVNTEAFF	TGTGCCAGCAGATCGGGGGGGGTGAACACTGAAGCTTTCTTT
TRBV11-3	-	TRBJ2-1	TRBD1	CASGLQGADNEQFF	TGTGCCAGCGGGTTACAGGGGGCGGATAATGAGCAGTTCTTC
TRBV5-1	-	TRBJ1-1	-	CASSLAGMVTEAFF	TGCGCCAGCAGCTTGGCAGGGATGGTCACTGAAGCTTTCTTT
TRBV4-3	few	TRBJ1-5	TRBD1	CASSQDRTGYNQPQHF	TGCGCCAGCAGCCAAGACCGGACAGGGTACAATCAGCCCCAGCATTTT
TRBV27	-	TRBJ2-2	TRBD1	CASSRQGPLINTGELFF	TGTGCCAGCAGTAGACAGGGGCCACTTATTAACACCGGGGAGCTGTTTTTT
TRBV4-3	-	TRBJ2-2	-	CASSPRQGSRGELFF	TGCGCCAGCAGCCCTCGCCAGGGCAGTAGGGGGGAGCTGTTTTTT
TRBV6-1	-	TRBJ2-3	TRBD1	CASSEVWGQVTDTQYF	TGTGCCAGCAGTGAAGTCTGGGGACAGGTCACAGATACGCAGTATTTT
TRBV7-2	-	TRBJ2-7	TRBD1	CASSLQSGTGQGGEQYF	TGTGCCAGCAGCCTACAGAGCGGGACAGGGCAGGGTGGCGAGCAGTACTTC
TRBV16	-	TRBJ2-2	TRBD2	CASSRGLAGKANTGELFF	TGTGCCAGCAGCCGAGGGCTAGCGGGGAAAGCGAACACCGGGGAGCTGTTTTTT
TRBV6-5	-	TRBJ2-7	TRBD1	CASSLEQGMYEQYF	TGTGCCAGCAGTTTGGAACAGGGGATGTACGAGCAGTACTTC
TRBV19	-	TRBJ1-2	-	CASSEPGVVHGYTF	TGTGCCAGTAGCGAACCCGGAGTGGTCCATGGCTACACCTTC
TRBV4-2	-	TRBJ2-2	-	CASSQDITYQNTGELFF	TGTGCCAGCAGCCAAGATATAACATACCAAAACACCGGGGAGCTGTTTTTT
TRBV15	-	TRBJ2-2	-	CATSRDRGTQGKLNTGELFF	TGTGCCACCAGCAGAGATAGAGGGACACAGGGAAAGTTGAACACCGGGGAGCTGTTTTTT